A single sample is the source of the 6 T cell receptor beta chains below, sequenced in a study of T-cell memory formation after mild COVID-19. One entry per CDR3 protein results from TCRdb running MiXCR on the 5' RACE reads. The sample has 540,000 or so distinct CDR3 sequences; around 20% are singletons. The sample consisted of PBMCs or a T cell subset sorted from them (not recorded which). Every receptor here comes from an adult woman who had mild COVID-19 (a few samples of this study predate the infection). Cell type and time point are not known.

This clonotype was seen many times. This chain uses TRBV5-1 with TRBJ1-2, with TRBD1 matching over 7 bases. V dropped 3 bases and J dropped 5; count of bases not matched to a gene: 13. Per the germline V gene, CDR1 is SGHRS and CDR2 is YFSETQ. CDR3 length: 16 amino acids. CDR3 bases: TGCGCCAGCAGCTGGGAACAGGGACAGCGAGGATATGGCTACACCTTC. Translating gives CASSWEQGQRGYGYTF.

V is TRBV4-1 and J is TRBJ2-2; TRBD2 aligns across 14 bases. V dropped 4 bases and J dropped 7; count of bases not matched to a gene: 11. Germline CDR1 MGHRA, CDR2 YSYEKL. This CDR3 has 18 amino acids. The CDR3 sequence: CASSPPGLAGAFGGELFF. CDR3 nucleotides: TGCGCCAGCAGCCCACCGGGACTAGCGGGGGCGTTTGGCGGGGAGCTGTTTTTT.

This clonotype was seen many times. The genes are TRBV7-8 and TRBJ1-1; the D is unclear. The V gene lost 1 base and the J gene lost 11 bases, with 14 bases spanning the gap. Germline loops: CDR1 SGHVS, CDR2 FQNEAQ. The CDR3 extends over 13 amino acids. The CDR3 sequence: CASSLEYQHRAFF. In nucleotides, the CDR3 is TGTGCCAGCAGCTTAGAGTATCAACACCGCGCTTTCTTT.

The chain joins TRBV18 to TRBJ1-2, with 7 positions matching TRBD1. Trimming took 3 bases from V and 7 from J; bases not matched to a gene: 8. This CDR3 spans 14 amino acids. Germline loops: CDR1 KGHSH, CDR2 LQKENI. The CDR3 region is CASSPAGQFVGYTF. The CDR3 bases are TGTGCCAGCTCACCCGCGGGACAGTTCGTTGGCTACACCTTC.

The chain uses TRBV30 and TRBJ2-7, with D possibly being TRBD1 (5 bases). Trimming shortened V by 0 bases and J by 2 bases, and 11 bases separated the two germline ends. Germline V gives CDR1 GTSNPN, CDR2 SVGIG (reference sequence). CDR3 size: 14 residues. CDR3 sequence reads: CAWSVLDIPYEQYF. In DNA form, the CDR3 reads TGTGCCTGGAGTGTCCTGGACATTCCCTACGAGCAGTACTTC.

CDR3 residues: CASSLGGVEEKLFF. Written as DNA, the CDR3 is TGTGCCAGCAGCTTAGGAGGGGTGGAGGAAAAACTGTTTTTT. The chain has TRBV13 and TRBJ1-4; TRBD1 is a possible D gene (5 bases). The CDR3 has 14 residues. Trimming pared 0 bases from V and 8 bases from J, leaving 10 bases between. CDR1 and CDR2 from the germline V gene are PRHDT and FYEKMQ (reference sequence).